The 3 T cell receptor beta chains below were found in one sample sequenced in a study of T cell repertoires in aging, cancer and after chemotherapy. Amplification of TCR beta used genomic DNA extracted from peripheral blood. TRB rearrangements spanning V, D and J were amplified using mixed TRB-A/B primers. One entry per CDR3 protein, called by TCRdb with MiXCR from the multiplex PCR reads. The sample has fewer than 6,500 distinct CDR3 sequences, 27% seen once. The sequenced sample was blood. Source of these receptors: a human donor in good health.

The chain couples TRBV28 to TRBJ2-7; TRBD1 might be the D (5 bases). V dropped 7 bases and J dropped 2 bases, with 9 bases sitting between them. The germline V gene has CDR1 MDHEN and CDR2 SYDVKM. The CDR3 length is 12 residues. The CDR3 DNA reads as TGTGCCAGCAATGCAGGGACCTACGAGCAGTACTTC. Translated, it gives CASNAGTYEQYF.

This clonotype is classed as medium-sized. This chain joins TRBV29-1 and TRBJ2-5; D remains ambiguous. V gave up 0 bases and J gave up 4 bases, with 9 bases separating them. CDR3 length equals 13 residues. The germline gives CDR1 SQVTM, CDR2 ANQGSEA. The chain's CDR3 is CSVEDLWSETQYF. The CDR3 DNA follows: TGCAGCGTTGAAGATCTCTGGTCAGAGACCCAGTACTTC.

By frequency in the sample, this clonotype is medium-sized. The chain combines TRBV12-3 or TRBV12-4 with TRBJ1-3, with 10 nucleotides matching TRBD1. The CDR3 consists of 13 residues. The J segment lost 2 bases and the V segment lost 11 bases, leaving 3 bases of the junction unmatched. In DNA form, the CDR3 reads TGTGCCGGACAGGGGGTAGCTGGAAACACCATATATTTT. It is translated as CAGQGVAGNTIYF.